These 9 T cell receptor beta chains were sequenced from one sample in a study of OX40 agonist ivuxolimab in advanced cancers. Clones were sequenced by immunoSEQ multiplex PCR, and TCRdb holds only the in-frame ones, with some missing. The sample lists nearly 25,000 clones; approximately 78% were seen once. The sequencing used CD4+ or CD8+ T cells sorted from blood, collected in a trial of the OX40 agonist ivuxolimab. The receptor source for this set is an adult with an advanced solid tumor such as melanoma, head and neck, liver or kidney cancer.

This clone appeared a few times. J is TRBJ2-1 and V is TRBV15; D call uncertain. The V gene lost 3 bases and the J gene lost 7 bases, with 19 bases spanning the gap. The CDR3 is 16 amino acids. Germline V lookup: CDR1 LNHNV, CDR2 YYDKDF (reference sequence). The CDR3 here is CATSRENHWTANEQFF. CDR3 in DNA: TGTGCCACCAGCAGGGAGAACCATTGGACGGCAAATGAGCAGTTCTTC.

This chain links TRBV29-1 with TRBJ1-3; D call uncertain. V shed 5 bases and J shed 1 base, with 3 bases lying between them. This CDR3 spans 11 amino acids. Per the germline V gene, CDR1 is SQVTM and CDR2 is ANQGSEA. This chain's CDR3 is CSVFSGNTIYF. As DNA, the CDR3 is TGCAGCGTTTTTTCTGGAAACACCATATATTTT.

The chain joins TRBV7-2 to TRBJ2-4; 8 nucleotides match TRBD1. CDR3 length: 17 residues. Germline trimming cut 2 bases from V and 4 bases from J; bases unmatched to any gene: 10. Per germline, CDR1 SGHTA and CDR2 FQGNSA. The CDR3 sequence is CASSLQGQGAPKNIQYF. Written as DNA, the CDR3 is TGTGCCAGCAGCTTACAGGGCCAGGGGGCCCCTAAAAACATTCAGTACTTC.

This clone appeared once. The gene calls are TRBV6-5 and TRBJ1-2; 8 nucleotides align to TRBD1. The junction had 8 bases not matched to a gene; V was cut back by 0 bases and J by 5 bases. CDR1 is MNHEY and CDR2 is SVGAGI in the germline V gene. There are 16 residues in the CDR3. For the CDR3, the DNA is TGTGCCAGCAGTTACTCGAGGGGACAGGCTTTATATGGCTACACCTTC. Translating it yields CASSYSRGQALYGYTF.

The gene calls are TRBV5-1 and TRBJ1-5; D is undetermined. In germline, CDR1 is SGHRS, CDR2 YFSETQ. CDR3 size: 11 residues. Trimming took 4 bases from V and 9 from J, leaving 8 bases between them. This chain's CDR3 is CASSKPGPQHF. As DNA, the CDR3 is TGCGCCAGCAGCAAACCCGGGCCCCAGCATTTT.

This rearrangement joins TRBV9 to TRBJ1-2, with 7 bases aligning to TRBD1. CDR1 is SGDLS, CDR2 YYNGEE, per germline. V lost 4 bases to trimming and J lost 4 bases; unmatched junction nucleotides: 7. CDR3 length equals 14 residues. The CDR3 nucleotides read TGTGCCAGCAGCTTTCCCGGGACAGCCTATGGCTACACCTTC. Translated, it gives CASSFPGTAYGYTF.

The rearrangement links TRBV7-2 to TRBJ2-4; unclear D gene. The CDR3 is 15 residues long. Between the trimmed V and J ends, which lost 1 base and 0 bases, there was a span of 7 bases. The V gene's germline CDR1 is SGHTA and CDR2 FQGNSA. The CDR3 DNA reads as TGTGCCAGCAGCTTAGGTGCACTAGCCAAAAACATTCAGTACTTC. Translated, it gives CASSLGALAKNIQYF.

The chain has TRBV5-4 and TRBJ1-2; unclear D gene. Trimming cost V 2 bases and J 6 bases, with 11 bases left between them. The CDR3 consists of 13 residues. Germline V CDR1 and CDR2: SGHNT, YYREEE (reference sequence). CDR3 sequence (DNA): TGTGCCAGCAGCTTATTCGGGAAGCATGGCTACACCTTC. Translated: CASSLFGKHGYTF.

The CDR3 reads CASRGQGTHQPQHF. Here the CDR3 DNA reads TGTGCCAGCAGAGGTCAGGGCACGCATCAGCCCCAGCATTTT. The chain has TRBV27 and TRBJ1-5, with D maybe TRBD1 (5 bases). V shed 6 bases and J shed 5 bases, with 14 bases lying between them. This CDR3 has 14 residues. Germline CDR1 and CDR2: MNHEY and SMNVEV (reference sequence).